The clone carrying this TCR beta chain was found a few times. How the authors handled the data: Amplification of reference gene primers was used by the study to estimate nucleated cell counts. Assay: immunoSEQ multiplex PCR; the TCRdb copy retains only in-frame clones and omits some. V and J calls plus clone size are reproduced from that table; the DNA served to infer D and trimming. This sample has some 100,000 clones, with almost 85% found just once. The ends lost 5 bases at V and 4 bases at J; junction bases unmatched: 9. Germline V gives CDR1 KGHDR, CDR2 SFDVKD. The CDR3 loop spans 18 amino acids. This specimen belongs to a study of blood T cell repertoires in COVID-19. For the study at large: COVID-19 samples from acute and convalescent phases originated in the United States, Italy and Spain. Sources were T cells, B-cell-depleted T cells, or PBMCs; the material itself was cDNA or gDNA.

The sequence was obtained from a man aged 45-65 years with active or convalescent COVID-19. V usage is TRBV24-1 and J usage is TRBJ2-2; TRBD2 matches 13 bases. Sequencing input: peripheral blood. The CDR3 here is CATSGGLAGALSTGELFF. The DNA for the CDR3 is TGTGCCACCAGTGGAGGACTAGCGGGGGCGCTGAGCACCGGGGAGCTGTTTTTT.